The clone carrying this T cell receptor (beta chain) was detected ten times or more. What it recognizes is unknown. The data originate from a study of T cells after yellow fever vaccination. Study-wide results and limits: Clonotypes found in both CD4 and CD8 compartments made up a small share. Most clones from primary vaccination were detected again post-booster (approximately 96% CD4, more than 85% CD8). The secondary T-cell response peaked on day 5, not day 15, but was weaker.

MiXCR was run by TCRdb on the 5' RACE reads, yielding one entry per CDR3 protein. Of around 300,000 distinct CDR3 sequences detected, approximately 4.5% appear once; the ten largest clones hold just under 20%. Trimming shortened V by 4 bases and J by 3 bases, and 14 bases separated the two germline ends. CDR1 is SGHRS, CDR2 YFSETQ, per germline. The CDR3 has 14 amino acids. V and J are TRBV5-1 and TRBJ2-7; perhaps TRBD1 as D (6 bases). This sequence originates from a man aged 18 to 29 who received the YFV17D yellow fever vaccine. Sample: PBMCs, taken 15 days after the yellow fever booster vaccination. CDR3 amino acids: CASSERTEGYEQYF. The CDR3 DNA reads TGCGCCAGCAGCGAACGGACAGAAGGCTACGAGCAGTACTTC.